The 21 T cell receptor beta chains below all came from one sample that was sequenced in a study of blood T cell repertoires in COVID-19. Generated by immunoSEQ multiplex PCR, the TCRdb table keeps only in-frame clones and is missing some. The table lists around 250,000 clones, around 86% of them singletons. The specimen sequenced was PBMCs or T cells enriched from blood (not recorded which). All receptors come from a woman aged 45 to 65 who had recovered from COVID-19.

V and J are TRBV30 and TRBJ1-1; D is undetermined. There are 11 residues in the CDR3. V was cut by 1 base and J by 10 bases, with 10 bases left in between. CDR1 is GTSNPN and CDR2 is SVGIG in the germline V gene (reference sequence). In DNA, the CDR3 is TGTGCCTGGAGTGGGGAGGGTTTAGCTTTCTTT. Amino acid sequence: CAWSGEGLAFF.

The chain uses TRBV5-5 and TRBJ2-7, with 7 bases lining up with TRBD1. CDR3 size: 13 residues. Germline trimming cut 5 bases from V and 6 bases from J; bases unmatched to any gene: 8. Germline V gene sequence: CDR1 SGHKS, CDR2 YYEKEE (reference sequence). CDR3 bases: TGTGCCAGCAGGTCAACAGGGGTCCTCGAGCAGTACTTC. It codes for CASRSTGVLEQYF.

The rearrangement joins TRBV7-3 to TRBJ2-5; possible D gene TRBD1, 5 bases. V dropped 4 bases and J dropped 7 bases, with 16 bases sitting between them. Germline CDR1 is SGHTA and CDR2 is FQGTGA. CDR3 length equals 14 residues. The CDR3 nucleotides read TGTGCCAGCAGCTCCAGGGCCGCTCCGGCGACCCAGTACTTC. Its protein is CASSSRAAPATQYF.

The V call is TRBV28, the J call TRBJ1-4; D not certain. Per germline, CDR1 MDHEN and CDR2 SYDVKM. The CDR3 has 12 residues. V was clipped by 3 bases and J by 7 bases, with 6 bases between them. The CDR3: CASSLQIEKLFF. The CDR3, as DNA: TGTGCCAGCAGTTTGCAGATTGAAAAACTGTTTTTT.

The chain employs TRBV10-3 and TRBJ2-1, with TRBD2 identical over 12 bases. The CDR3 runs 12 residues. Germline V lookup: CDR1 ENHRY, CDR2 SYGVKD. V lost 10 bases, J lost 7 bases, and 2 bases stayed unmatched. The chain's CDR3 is CATSGRANEQFF. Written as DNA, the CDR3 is TGTGCCACTAGCGGGAGGGCAAATGAGCAGTTCTTC.

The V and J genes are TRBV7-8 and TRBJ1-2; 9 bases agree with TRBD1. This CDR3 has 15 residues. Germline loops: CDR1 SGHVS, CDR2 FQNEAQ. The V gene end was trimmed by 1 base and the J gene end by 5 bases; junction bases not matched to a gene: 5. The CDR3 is CASSLGRDRVYGYTF. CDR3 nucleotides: TGTGCCAGCAGCTTAGGCCGGGACAGGGTTTATGGCTACACCTTC.

The chain's CDR3 is CASGWKTGDRQETQYF. CDR3 sequence (DNA): TGCGCCAGCGGATGGAAGACAGGGGACCGACAAGAGACCCAGTACTTC. This chain connects TRBV5-1 to TRBJ2-5; 8 bases fit TRBD1. Germline assignment: CDR1 SGHRS and CDR2 YFSETQ. This CDR3 has 16 amino acids. V shed 7 bases and J 2 bases; nucleotides not matched to a gene: 13.

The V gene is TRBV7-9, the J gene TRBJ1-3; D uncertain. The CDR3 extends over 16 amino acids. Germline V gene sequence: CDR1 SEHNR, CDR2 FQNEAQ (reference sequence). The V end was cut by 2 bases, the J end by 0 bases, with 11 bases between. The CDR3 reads CASSLTTQHSGNTIYF. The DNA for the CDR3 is TGTGCCAGCAGCTTAACGACACAGCACTCTGGAAACACCATATATTTT.

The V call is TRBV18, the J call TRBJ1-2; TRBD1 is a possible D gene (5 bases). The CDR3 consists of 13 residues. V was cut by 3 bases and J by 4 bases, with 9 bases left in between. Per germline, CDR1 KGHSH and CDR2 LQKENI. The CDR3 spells CASSPQGGYGYTF. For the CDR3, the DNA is TGTGCCAGCTCACCGCAGGGAGGCTATGGCTACACCTTC.

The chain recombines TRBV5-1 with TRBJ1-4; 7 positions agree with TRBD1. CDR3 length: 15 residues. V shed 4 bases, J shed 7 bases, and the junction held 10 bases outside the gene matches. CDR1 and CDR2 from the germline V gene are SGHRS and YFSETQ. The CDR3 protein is CASSPTTGDGEKLFF. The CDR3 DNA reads TGCGCCAGCAGCCCAACAACAGGGGATGGTGAAAAACTGTTTTTT.

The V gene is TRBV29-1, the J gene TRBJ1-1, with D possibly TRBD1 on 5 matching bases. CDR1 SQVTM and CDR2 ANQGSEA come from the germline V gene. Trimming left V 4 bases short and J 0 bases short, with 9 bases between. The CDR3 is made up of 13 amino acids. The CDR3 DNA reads TGCAGCGTTGTCGACAGCATGAACACTGAAGCTTTCTTT. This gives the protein CSVVDSMNTEAFF.

The CDR3, as DNA: TGCAGTGCTAATGACAGGGTCAGTAACTATGGCTACACCTTC. It yields the protein CSANDRVSNYGYTF. This chain links TRBV20-1 with TRBJ1-2, with 7 positions matching TRBD1. Germline trimming cut 4 bases from V and 1 base from J; bases unmatched to any gene: 6. Per germline, CDR1 DFQATT and CDR2 SNEGSKA (reference sequence). This CDR3 has 14 amino acids.

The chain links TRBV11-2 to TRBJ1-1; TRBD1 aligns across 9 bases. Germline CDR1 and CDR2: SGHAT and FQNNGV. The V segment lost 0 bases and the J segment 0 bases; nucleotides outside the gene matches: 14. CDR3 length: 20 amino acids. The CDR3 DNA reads TGTGCCAGCAGCTTAGATTTACTTAACCCTCGGACAGGGGTGAACACTGAAGCTTTCTTT. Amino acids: CASSLDLLNPRTGVNTEAFF.

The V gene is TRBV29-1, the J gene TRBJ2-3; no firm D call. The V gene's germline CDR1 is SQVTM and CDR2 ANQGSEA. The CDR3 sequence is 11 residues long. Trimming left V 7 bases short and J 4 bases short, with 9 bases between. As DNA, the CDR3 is TGCAGCGGGGTGGGCGCAGATACGCAGTATTTT. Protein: CSGVGADTQYF.

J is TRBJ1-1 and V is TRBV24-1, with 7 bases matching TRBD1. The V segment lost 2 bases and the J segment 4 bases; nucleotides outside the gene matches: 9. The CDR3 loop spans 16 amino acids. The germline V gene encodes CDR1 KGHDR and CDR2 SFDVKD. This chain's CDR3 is CATSDSTTTGLTEAFF. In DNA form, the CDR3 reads TGTGCCACCAGTGATTCTACCACGACAGGGCTCACTGAAGCTTTCTTT.

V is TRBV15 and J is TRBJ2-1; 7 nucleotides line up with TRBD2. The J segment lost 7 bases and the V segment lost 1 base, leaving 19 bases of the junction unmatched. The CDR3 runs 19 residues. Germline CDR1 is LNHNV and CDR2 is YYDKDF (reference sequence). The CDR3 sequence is CATSRGFWRESWVRNEQFF. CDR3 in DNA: TGTGCCACCAGCAGAGGGTTTTGGCGGGAGAGTTGGGTTCGGAATGAGCAGTTCTTC.

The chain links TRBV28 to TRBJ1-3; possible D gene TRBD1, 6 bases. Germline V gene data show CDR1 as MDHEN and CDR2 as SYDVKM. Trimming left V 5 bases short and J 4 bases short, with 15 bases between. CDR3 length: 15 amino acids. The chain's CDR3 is CASSRGAGAGNTIYF. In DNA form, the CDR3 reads TGTGCCAGCAGTCGTGGGGCGGGGGCAGGAAACACCATATATTTT.

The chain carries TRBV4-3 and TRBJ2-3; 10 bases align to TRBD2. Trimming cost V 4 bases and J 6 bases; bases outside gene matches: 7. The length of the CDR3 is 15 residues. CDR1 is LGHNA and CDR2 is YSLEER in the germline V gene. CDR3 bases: TGCGCCAGCAGCCCATCCAGTAGCGGGAGGGATACGCAGTATTTT. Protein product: CASSPSSSGRDTQYF.

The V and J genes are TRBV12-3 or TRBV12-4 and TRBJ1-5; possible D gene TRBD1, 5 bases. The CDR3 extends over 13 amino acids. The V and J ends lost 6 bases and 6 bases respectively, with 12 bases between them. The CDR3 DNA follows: TGTGCCAGCAGCCCCACAACAGGTCAGCCCCAGCATTTT. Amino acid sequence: CASSPTTGQPQHF.

CDR3 sequence: CASSLRAGARETQYF. CDR3 bases: TGTGCCAGCAGCTTACGAGCGGGAGCCCGGGAGACCCAGTACTTC. The chain couples TRBV7-2 to TRBJ2-5; 8 bases are shared with TRBD2. The V gene end was trimmed by 2 bases and the J gene end by 5 bases; junction bases not matched to a gene: 7. The CDR3 sequence is 15 residues long. CDR1 is SGHTA, CDR2 FQGNSA, per germline.

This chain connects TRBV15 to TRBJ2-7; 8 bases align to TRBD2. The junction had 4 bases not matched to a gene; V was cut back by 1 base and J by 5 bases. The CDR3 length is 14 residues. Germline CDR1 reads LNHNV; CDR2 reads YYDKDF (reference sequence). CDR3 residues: CATSRVAGYDEQYF. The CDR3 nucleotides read TGTGCCACCAGCAGAGTAGCGGGATACGACGAGCAGTACTTC.